Presented here are 5 T cell receptor beta chains from one specimen sequenced in a study of blood T cell repertoires in COVID-19. Repertoires were generated with immunoSEQ multiplex PCR, while TCRdb's copy carries only in-frame clones and drops some. The table lists about 150,000 clones, around 83% of them singletons. The material sequenced was peripheral blood. All receptors come from a woman aged 60 to 75 with COVID-19, enrolled during active disease.

In this sample, this clone turned up once. V gene TRBV2 combines with J gene TRBJ1-6; D is unresolved. The length of the CDR3 is 15 residues. The germline gives CDR1 SNHLY, CDR2 FYNNEI. V was cut by 2 bases and J by 6 bases, with 11 bases left in between. The CDR3 here is CASSESLAANSPLHF. CDR3 bases: TGTGCCAGCAGTGAAAGTTTGGCGGCTAATTCACCCCTCCACTTT.

The V and J genes are TRBV7-8 and TRBJ1-2; D is perhaps TRBD1 (5 bases). V shed 2 bases and J shed 7 bases, with 11 bases lying between them. The length of the CDR3 is 13 residues. CDR1 SGHVS and CDR2 FQNEAQ come from the germline V gene. The CDR3 region is CASSLRQMIGYTF. In nucleotides, the CDR3 is TGTGCCAGCAGCTTACGACAGATGATTGGCTACACCTTC.

The J gene is TRBJ1-4, the V gene TRBV6-5; maybe TRBD1 (6 bases). Germline V gene sequence: CDR1 MNHEY, CDR2 SVGAGI. Trimming pared 6 bases from V and 4 bases from J, leaving 15 bases between. This CDR3 is 15 amino acids long. This CDR3 is CASRPPGGGNEKLFF. The DNA for the CDR3 is TGTGCCAGCAGACCCCCGGGGGGCGGTAATGAAAAACTGTTTTTT.

The gene calls are TRBV28 and TRBJ1-5; D gene unclear. Germline V gene data show CDR1 as MDHEN and CDR2 as SYDVKM. The CDR3 runs to 12 residues. V dropped 4 bases and J dropped 3 bases, with 4 bases sitting between them. The CDR3 bases are TGTGCCAGCAGTTCCCACAATCAGCCCCAGCATTTT. The encoded protein is CASSSHNQPQHF.

A single count supports this clone. This sequence joins TRBV18 and TRBJ2-3; D may be TRBD2 (6 bases). Germline CDR1 and CDR2: KGHSH and LQKENI. Trimming took off 3 bases at V and 0 bases at J, with 13 bases between the two ends. There are 16 residues in the CDR3. In DNA, the CDR3 is TGTGCCAGCTCACCCTCGGGGAGGTTCAGCACAGATACGCAGTATTTT. It codes for CASSPSGRFSTDTQYF.